This T cell receptor beta chain was documented in a study of blood T cell repertoires in COVID-19. As for the study in general: There were acute and convalescent COVID-19 samples, and they came from the United States, Italy and Spain. The cDNA or gDNA used as material had been derived from T cells, B-cell-depleted T cells, or PBMCs.

The V segment lost 3 bases and the J segment 4 bases; nucleotides outside the gene matches: 8. Germline lookup yields CDR1 KGHSH and CDR2 LQKENI. CDR3 length: 17 residues. Authors' methods: Amplified reference gene primers provided the basis for estimating nucleated cell counts. Using immunoSEQ multiplex PCR, the repertoire was profiled, and TCRdb retains in-frame clones only, with some absent. V and J calls and clone size are copied from that table; D and trimming were computed from the DNA. Of 250,000 or so clones in the sample, around four fifths were seen once. Sequencing used peripheral blood. The rearrangement links TRBV18 to TRBJ2-2, with 10 nucleotides matching TRBD2. The TCR was taken from a woman aged 55-70 years with active or convalescent COVID-19. The CDR3 spells CASSPRTSGDGTGELFF. CDR3 sequence (DNA): TGTGCCAGCTCACCTAGAACTAGCGGGGACGGCACCGGGGAGCTGTTTTTT.